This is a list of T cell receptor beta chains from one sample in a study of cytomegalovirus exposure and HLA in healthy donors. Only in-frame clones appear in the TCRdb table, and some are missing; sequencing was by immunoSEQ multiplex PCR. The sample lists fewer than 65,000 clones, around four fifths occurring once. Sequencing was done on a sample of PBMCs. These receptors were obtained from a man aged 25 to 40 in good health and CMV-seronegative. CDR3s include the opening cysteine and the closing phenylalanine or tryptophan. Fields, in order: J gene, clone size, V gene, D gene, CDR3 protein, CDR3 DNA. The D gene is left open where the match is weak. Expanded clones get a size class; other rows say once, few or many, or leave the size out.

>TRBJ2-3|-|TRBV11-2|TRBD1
CASRFLYRGIGADTQYF
TGTGCCAGCAGGTTTCTTTACAGGGGTATCGGGGCAGATACGCAGTATTTT
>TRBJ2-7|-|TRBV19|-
CASSIEPGETYEQYF
TGTGCCAGTAGTATAGAACCAGGCGAGACCTACGAGCAGTACTTC
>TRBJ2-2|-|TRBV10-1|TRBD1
CASSKGQGGSTGELFF
TGCGCCAGCAGTAAAGGACAGGGAGGATCAACCGGGGAGCTGTTTTTT
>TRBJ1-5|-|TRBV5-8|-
CASSVQGNQPQHF
TGTGCCAGCAGCGTGCAGGGTAATCAGCCCCAGCATTTT
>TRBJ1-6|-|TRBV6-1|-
CAAAASQGKTSPLHF
TGTGCCGCAGCAGCGTCACAGGGTAAAACCTCACCCCTCCACTTT
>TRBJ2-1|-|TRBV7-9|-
CASSLRGYEQFF
TGTGCCAGCAGCTTACGGGGATATGAGCAGTTCTTC
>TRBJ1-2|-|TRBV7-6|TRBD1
CASSLETGGAYGYTF
TGTGCCAGCAGCTTAGAGACAGGGGGCGCCTATGGCTACACCTTC
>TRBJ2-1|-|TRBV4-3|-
CASSPAGGTYYNEQFF
TGCGCCAGCAGCCCTGCCGGTGGGACATACTACAATGAGCAGTTCTTC
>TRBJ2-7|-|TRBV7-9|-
CASSQSFRYEQYF
TGTGCCAGCAGCCAATCCTTCCGGTACGAGCAGTACTTC
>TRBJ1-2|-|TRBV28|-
CASSFTGYYGYTF
TGTGCCAGCAGTTTTACGGGTTACTATGGCTACACCTTC
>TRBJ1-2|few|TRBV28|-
CASSFRAYYGYTF
TGTGCCAGCAGCTTCAGGGCCTACTATGGCTACACCTTC
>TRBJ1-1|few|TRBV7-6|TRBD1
CASSSQTGGTEAFF
TGTGCCAGCAGCTCCCAGACAGGGGGCACTGAAGCTTTCTTT
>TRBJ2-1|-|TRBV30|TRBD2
CAWSPTGLAGARSYNEQFF
TGTGCCTGGAGTCCCACAGGACTAGCGGGGGCCCGATCCTACAATGAGCAGTTCTTC
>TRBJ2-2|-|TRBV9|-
CASSTGTAGSGELFF
TGTGCCAGCTCGACCGGGACGGCGGGGTCCGGGGAGCTGTTTTTT
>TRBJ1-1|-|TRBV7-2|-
CASSLGGGTVSEAFF
TGTGCCAGCAGCTTAGGAGGGGGTACTGTATCTGAAGCTTTCTTT
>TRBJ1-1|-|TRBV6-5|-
CASSYSSGALLTEAFF
TGTGCCAGCAGTTACAGTTCAGGGGCCCTCCTCACTGAAGCTTTCTTT
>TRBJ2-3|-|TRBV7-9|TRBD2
CASSFGGTSGIRTDTQYF
TGTGCCAGCAGCTTTGGAGGGACTAGCGGGATTCGCACAGATACGCAGTATTTT
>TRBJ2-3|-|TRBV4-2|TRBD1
CASSQVGTVSTDTQYF
TGTGCCAGCAGCCAAGTTGGGACAGTTAGCACAGATACGCAGTATTTT
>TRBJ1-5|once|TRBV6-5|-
CASSYLRNQPQHF
TGTGCCAGCAGTTACTTGCGTAATCAGCCCCAGCATTTT
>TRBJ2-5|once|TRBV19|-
CASGGAGTVKQYF
TGTGCCAGCGGAGGGGCAGGGACCGTCAAGCAGTACTTC
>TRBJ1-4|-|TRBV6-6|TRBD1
CASSTTGNEKLFF
TGTGCCAGCAGTACGACAGGGAATGAAAAACTGTTTTTT
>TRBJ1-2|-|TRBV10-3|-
CAITPGLGGYTF
TGTGCCATCACTCCAGGGCTGGGTGGCTACACCTTC
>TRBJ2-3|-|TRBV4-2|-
CASSRGDTQYF
TGTGCCAGCAGCCGAGGAGATACGCAGTATTTT
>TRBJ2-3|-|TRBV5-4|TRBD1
CASSFDRADTQYF
TGTGCCAGCAGCTTCGACAGGGCGGATACGCAGTATTTT
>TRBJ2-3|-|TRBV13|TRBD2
CASSREREVLTDTQYF
TGTGCCAGCAGCAGAGAGCGGGAGGTACTCACAGATACGCAGTATTTT
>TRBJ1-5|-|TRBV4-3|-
CASSQAQGSGQPQHF
TGCGCCAGCAGCCAAGCTCAGGGATCGGGTCAGCCCCAGCATTTT
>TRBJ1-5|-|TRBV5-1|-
CASSLEGGNQPQHF
TGCGCCAGCAGCTTGGAGGGGGGCAATCAGCCCCAGCATTTT
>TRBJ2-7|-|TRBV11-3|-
CASSLTDSSYEQYF
TGTGCCAGCAGCTTAACGGACAGCTCCTACGAGCAGTACTTC
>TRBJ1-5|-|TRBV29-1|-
CSVSSGQAGNQPQHF
TGCAGCGTTTCCTCAGGGCAAGCAGGCAATCAGCCCCAGCATTTT
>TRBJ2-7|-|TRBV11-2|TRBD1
CASSLDFGQGGYEQYF
TGTGCCAGCAGCTTAGATTTCGGACAGGGCGGATACGAGCAGTACTTC
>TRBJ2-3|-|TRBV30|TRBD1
CAWSITGTGTDTQYF
TGTGCCTGGAGTATCACCGGGACAGGGACAGATACGCAGTATTTT
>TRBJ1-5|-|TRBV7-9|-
CASSLARTGHNQPQHF
TGTGCCAGCAGCTTAGCGCGTACAGGGCACAATCAGCCCCAGCATTTT
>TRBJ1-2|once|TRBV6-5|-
CASSYTTGNYGYTF
TGTGCCAGCAGTTACACCACAGGGAACTATGGCTACACCTTC
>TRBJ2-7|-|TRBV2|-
CASSYMGGYEQYF
TGTGCCAGCAGCTACATGGGGGGCTACGAGCAGTACTTC
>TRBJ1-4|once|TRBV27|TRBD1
CASSHTRTGEKLFF
TGTGCCAGCAGTCACACCCGGACAGGGGAAAAACTGTTTTTT
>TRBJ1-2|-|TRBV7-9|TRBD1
CASRAGTAGWALYGYTF
TGTGCCAGCAGAGCCGGGACAGCCGGGTGGGCCCTCTATGGCTACACCTTC
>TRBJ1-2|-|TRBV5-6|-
CASSSQGWYGYTF
TGTGCCAGCAGTTCACAGGGTTGGTATGGCTACACCTTC
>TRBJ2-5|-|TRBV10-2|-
CASRFRGFQETQYF
TGCGCCAGCAGGTTCAGGGGCTTCCAAGAGACCCAGTACTTC
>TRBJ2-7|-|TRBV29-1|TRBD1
CSVARDRVLTSEQYF
TGCAGCGTGGCCCGGGACAGGGTCTTAACTAGTGAGCAGTACTTC
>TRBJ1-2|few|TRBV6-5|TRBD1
CASSYSAGTVYYGYTF
TGTGCCAGCAGTTACTCGGCCGGGACAGTATACTATGGCTACACCTTC
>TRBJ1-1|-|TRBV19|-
CASSIGEAEAFF
TGTGCCAGTAGTATAGGTGAGGCTGAAGCTTTCTTT
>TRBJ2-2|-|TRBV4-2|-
CASSPTFSSGGELFF
TGTGCCAGCAGCCCTACCTTCAGTAGCGGCGGGGAGCTGTTTTTT